These 18 T cell receptor beta chains came from one sample sequenced in a study of blood T cell repertoires in COVID-19. Here immunoSEQ multiplex PCR was the method, and the copy in TCRdb shows in-frame clones only, minus some. The sample includes 35,000 to 45,000 clones, 70% to 90% seen only once; the top ten take 2.4%. The specimen sequenced was peripheral blood. These receptors came from a human donor in a cohort sampled during active COVID-19.

The genes are TRBV5-8 and TRBJ1-1, with unresolved D. The CDR3 covers 14 residues. From germline, CDR1 is SGHTS and CDR2 YDEGEE. Trimming left V 4 bases short and J 4 bases short, with 14 bases between. CDR3 nucleotide sequence: TGTGCCAGCAGCCGCGGGGTTCAGGTCACTGAAGCTTTCTTT. Its translation is CASSRGVQVTEAFF.

J is TRBJ1-1 and V is TRBV6-5, with 7 bases lining up with TRBD1. The ends lost 5 bases at V and 4 bases at J; junction bases unmatched: 10. Germline V lookup: CDR1 MNHEY, CDR2 SVGAGI. This CDR3 is 15 amino acids long. CDR3 bases: TGTGCCAGCAGTAAGACAGGGAGAGGGGGCACTGAAGCTTTCTTT. It translates to CASSKTGRGGTEAFF.

The chain uses TRBV14 and TRBJ1-1, with 7 bases identical to TRBD1. Per the germline V gene, CDR1 is SGHDN and CDR2 is FVKESK. J lost 1 base, V lost 0 bases, and 8 bases had no gene match. The CDR3 is 17 residues long. In DNA form, the CDR3 reads TGTGCCAGCAGCCAAGAACACACAGGGGTGGGGAACACTGAAGCTTTCTTT. Translated, it gives CASSQEHTGVGNTEAFF.

The chain joins TRBV9 to TRBJ2-3; 8 bases align to TRBD2. This CDR3 is 17 amino acids long. V gave up 2 bases and J gave up 8 bases; unmatched junction bases: 16. Germline V lookup: CDR1 SGDLS, CDR2 YYNGEE. The CDR3 bases are TGTGCCAGCAGCGTCCAACCGTCGGGAGGGGTGAGGGTTACGCAGTATTTT. Translation: CASSVQPSGGVRVTQYF.

This clone is a singleton in its sample. The genes are TRBV4-1 and TRBJ2-5; D might be TRBD1 (6 bases). Looked up from germline, CDR1 is MGHRA and CDR2 is YSYEKL. The germline V and J ends were trimmed by 1 base and 1 base, with 13 bases remaining between them. CDR3 length: 16 amino acids. In DNA form, the CDR3 reads TGCGCCAGCAGCCAAGGGGGGCACCACTCCCAAGAGACCCAGTACTTC. Its translation is CASSQGGHHSQETQYF.

The J gene is TRBJ1-2, the V gene TRBV11-3, with TRBD1 as a possible D gene (6 bases). From germline, CDR1 is SGHNT and CDR2 YENEEA. Trimming stripped 3 bases from V and 10 bases from J, with 12 bases between. This CDR3 spans 12 amino acids. This chain's CDR3 is CASSLGADPYTF. DNA of the CDR3: TGTGCCAGCAGCTTGGGGGCCGATCCCTACACCTTC.

CDR3 residues: CASSPRVATDTQYF. CDR3 bases: TGTGCCAGCAGCCCCCGGGTGGCCACAGATACGCAGTATTTT. This sequence joins TRBV2 and TRBJ2-3; the D is unclear. Trimming cost V 6 bases and J 2 bases, with 12 bases left between them. The V gene's germline CDR1 is SNHLY and CDR2 FYNNEI. The CDR3 has 14 amino acids.

The chain joins TRBV4-2 to TRBJ1-4; 7 bases are shared with TRBD1. Losses at the gene ends were 3 bases for V and 7 bases for J; bases not matched to a gene: 11. CDR1 LGHNA and CDR2 YNFKEQ come from the germline V gene. The CDR3 runs 16 residues. The CDR3 loop reads CASSQPRTGKGEKLFF. CDR3 DNA sequence: TGTGCCAGCAGCCAGCCCAGGACAGGAAAGGGTGAAAAACTGTTTTTT.

The chain carries TRBV19 and TRBJ1-5; maybe TRBD1 (6 bases). Germline CDR1 and CDR2: LNHDA and SQIVND (reference sequence). This CDR3 is built from 14 residues. V lost 3 bases and J lost 5, with 11 bases in between. CDR3 in DNA: TGTGCCAGTAGTATCAGGGGTCGTGATCAGCCCCAGCATTTT. This codes for CASSIRGRDQPQHF.

The chain uses TRBV30 and TRBJ2-3, with 7 bases fitting TRBD2. Germline assignment: CDR1 GTSNPN and CDR2 SVGIG (reference sequence). The CDR3 has 12 residues. The trim removed 1 base at V and 9 bases at J, leaving 4 bases unmatched. CDR3 protein: CAWSGGGGTQYF. For the CDR3, the DNA is TGTGCCTGGAGTGGGGGGGGAGGGACGCAGTATTTT.

The genes are TRBV11-2 and TRBJ1-3; 8 bases line up with TRBD1. Germline assignment: CDR1 SGHAT and CDR2 FQNNGV. The CDR3 sequence is 17 residues long. V lost 2 bases to trimming and J lost 3 bases; unmatched junction nucleotides: 9. The CDR3 here is CASSLTSQGVGGNTIYF. For the CDR3, the DNA is TGTGCCAGCAGCTTAACGTCACAGGGGGTTGGTGGAAACACCATATATTTT.

The chain joins TRBV2 to TRBJ2-7; weak D call: TRBD1 (6 bases). Germline CDR1 SNHLY, CDR2 FYNNEI. Trimming cost V 3 bases and J 6 bases, with 15 bases left between them. The CDR3 contains 14 residues. The CDR3 region has the DNA TGTGCCAGCAGTGACACAGGGACCCCCTCCGAGCAGTACTTC. Its protein is CASSDTGTPSEQYF.

CDR3 loop: CASSILAGGADTQYF. CDR3 nucleotide sequence: TGTGCCAGCAGCATCCTAGCGGGGGGCGCAGATACGCAGTATTTT. This chain connects TRBV7-8 to TRBJ2-3; TRBD2 matches 11 bases. Trimming removed 5 bases from V and 4 bases from J; junction bases left unmatched: 5. The CDR3 loop spans 15 amino acids. Per germline, CDR1 SGHVS and CDR2 FQNEAQ.

The chain combines TRBV7-3 with TRBJ2-2, with a tentative D call TRBD1 (5 bases). V shed 5 bases and J shed 3 bases, with 10 bases lying between them. The CDR3 has 14 residues. The germline gives CDR1 SGHTA, CDR2 FQGTGA. This chain's CDR3 is CASSRSRDTGELFF. The CDR3 DNA is TGTGCCAGCAGCCGGAGCAGGGACACCGGGGAGCTGTTTTTT. The full variable domain, its missing parts supplied by reference TRBV7-3 and TRBJ2-2, is GAGVSQTPSNKVTEKGKYVELRCDPISGHTALYWYRQSLGQGPEFLIYFQGTGAADDSGLPNDRFFAVRPEGSVSTLKIQRTERGDSAVYLCASSRSRDTGELFFGEGSRLTVL.

The rearrangement links TRBV5-1 to TRBJ1-2; unclear D gene. The V and J ends lost 1 base and 1 base respectively, with 8 bases between them. CDR1 is SGHRS, CDR2 YFSETQ, per germline. This CDR3 comprises 14 residues. The CDR3 DNA reads as TGCGCCAGCAGCTTGCAGGCAGATAACTATGGCTACACCTTC. The encoded protein is CASSLQADNYGYTF.

V gene TRBV5-1 combines with J gene TRBJ2-5; 9 bases fit TRBD2. Germline-derived CDR1 and CDR2 are SGHRS and YFSETQ. J was trimmed by 4 bases and V by 2 bases; bases with no gene match: 6. CDR3 length equals 15 residues. CDR3 residues: CASSLSGTSRETQYF. The CDR3 nucleotides are TGCGCCAGCAGCTTATCCGGGACTAGCAGAGAGACCCAGTACTTC.

The chain combines TRBV5-4 with TRBJ2-1, with 10 bases identical to TRBD1. The CDR3 has 14 residues. V shed 4 bases, J shed 5 bases, and the junction held 3 bases outside the gene matches. In germline, CDR1 is SGHNT, CDR2 YYREEE (reference sequence). In DNA form, the CDR3 reads TGTGCCAGCAGCGGACAGGGGGTCCACAATGAGCAGTTCTTC. It codes for CASSGQGVHNEQFF. Together with reference TRBV5-4 and TRBJ2-1, the CDR3 gives the full variable domain: ETGVTQSPTHLIKTRGQQVTLRCSSQSGHNTVSWYQQALGQGPQFIFQYYREEENGRGNFPPRFSGLQFPNYSSELNVNALELDDSALYLCASSGQGVHNEQFFGPGTRLTVL.

J is TRBJ2-7 and V is TRBV11-2; 12 bases line up with TRBD2. Germline CDR1 and CDR2: SGHAT and FQNNGV. With 5 bases clipped from V and 7 bases from J, the junction kept 9 bases outside the gene matches. This CDR3 spans 15 amino acids. CDR3 amino acids: CASSLGLAGSLEQYF. The CDR3 DNA reads as TGTGCCAGCAGCCTCGGACTAGCGGGGTCCTTGGAGCAGTACTTC.